This entry features one T cell receptor (beta chain) sequence. Germline CDR1 SGHNT, CDR2 YYREEE (reference sequence). The CDR3 spans 13 residues. The V and J ends lost 5 bases and 1 base respectively, with 9 bases between them. The record originates from a study of cytomegalovirus exposure and HLA in healthy donors. Study as a whole: Inside one of the first data releases sat 75 million to 100 million unique TCRs taken from HLA-typed donors.

PCR used 60 Vbeta primers and 13 Jbeta primers. Only in-frame clones appear in the TCRdb table, and some are missing; sequencing was by immunoSEQ multiplex PCR. Here the sample spans about 160,000 clones, 75% being singletons. Material for sequencing was PBMCs. The V call is TRBV5-4, the J call TRBJ1-1; a possible D gene is TRBD1 (5 bases). The sequence derives from a woman between 45 and 60 years old in good health and CMV-seropositive. The CDR3 protein is CASRGQGNTEAFF. DNA for the CDR3: TGTGCCAGCAGAGGGCAGGGGAACACTGAAGCTTTCTTT.